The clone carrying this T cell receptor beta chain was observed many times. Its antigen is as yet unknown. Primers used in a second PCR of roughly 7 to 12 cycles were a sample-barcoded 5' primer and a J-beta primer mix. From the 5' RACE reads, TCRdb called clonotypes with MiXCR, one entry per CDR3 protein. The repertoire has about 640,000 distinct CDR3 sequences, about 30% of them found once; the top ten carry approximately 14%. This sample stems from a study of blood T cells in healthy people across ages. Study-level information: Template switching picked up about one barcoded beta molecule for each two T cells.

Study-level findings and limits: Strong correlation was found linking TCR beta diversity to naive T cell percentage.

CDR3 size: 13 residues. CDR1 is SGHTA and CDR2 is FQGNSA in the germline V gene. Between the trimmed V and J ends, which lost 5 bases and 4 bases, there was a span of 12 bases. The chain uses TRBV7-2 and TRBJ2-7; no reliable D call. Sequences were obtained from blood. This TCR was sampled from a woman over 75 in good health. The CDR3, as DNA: TGTGCCAGCAGCCAGCTCATGTGGTACGAGCAGTACTTC. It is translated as CASSQLMWYEQYF. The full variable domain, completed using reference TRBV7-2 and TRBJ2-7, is GAGVSQSPSNKVTEKGKDVELRCDPISGHTALYWYRQSLGQGLEFLIYFQGNSAPDKSGLPSDRFSAERTGGSVSTLTIQRTQQEDSAVYLCASSQLMWYEQYFGPGTRLTVT.